The 5 T cell receptor beta chains below were found in one sample sequenced in a study of cytomegalovirus exposure and HLA in healthy donors. The PCR made use of 60 Vbeta and 13 Jbeta primers. Profiled with immunoSEQ multiplex PCR; TCRdb holds only in-frame clones, not every one. The table includes tens of thousands of clones, 76% detected once. Sequencing used PBMCs. These receptors were obtained from a male donor in good health and CMV-seronegative.

The CDR3 DNA is TGTGCCAGCAGCGCGGGACTGTTGAACACTGAAGCTTTCTTT. As protein: CASSAGLLNTEAFF. V and J are TRBV9 and TRBJ1-1, with D perhaps matching TRBD1 (5 bases). With 3 bases removed from V and 0 bases from J, the gap between germline ends came to 9 bases. The CDR3 has 14 residues. The germline V gene has CDR1 SGDLS and CDR2 YYNGEE. The variable domain in full, with the rest retrieved from reference TRBV9 and TRBJ1-1, is DSGVTQTPKHLITATGQRVTLRCSPRSGDLSVYWYQQSLDQGLQFLIQYYNGEERAKGNILERFSAQQFPDLHSELNLSSLELGDSALYFCASSAGLLNTEAFFGQGTRLTVV.

The chain has TRBV27 and TRBJ1-6; 8 bases fit TRBD1. The CDR3 covers 15 residues. V lost 4 bases and J lost 7; bases outside the gene matches: 6. The V gene's germline CDR1 is MNHEY and CDR2 SMNVEV (reference sequence). The CDR3 is CASSSQGALNSPLHF. The CDR3 nucleotides read TGTGCCAGCAGTTCTCAGGGGGCGCTAAATTCACCCCTCCACTTT.

The V and J genes are TRBV10-3 and TRBJ1-1; 8 bases are shared with TRBD1. Germline V gene data show CDR1 as ENHRY and CDR2 as SYGVKD. The CDR3 has 15 amino acids. Trimming removed 4 bases from V and 5 bases from J; junction bases left unmatched: 9. The DNA for the CDR3 is TGTGCCATCAGTGTCGGAGGACAGGGAGAAACTGAAGCTTTCTTT. This sequence encodes CAISVGGQGETEAFF.

This chain links TRBV11-3 with TRBJ1-5; 7 bases match TRBD1. The V gene's germline CDR1 is SGHNT and CDR2 YENEEA. The CDR3 totals 17 residues. V shed 3 bases and J 2 bases; nucleotides not matched to a gene: 10. CDR3 region: CASSFVRGTVGNQPQHF. The CDR3 DNA follows: TGTGCCAGCAGCTTTGTCAGGGGGACCGTTGGCAATCAGCCCCAGCATTTT.

This chain connects TRBV6-5 to TRBJ1-2; 7 bases are a match to TRBD1. Per the germline V gene, CDR1 is MNHEY and CDR2 is SVGAGI. Losses at the gene ends were 6 bases for V and 4 bases for J; bases not matched to a gene: 11. The CDR3 is 15 amino acids. CDR3 sequence reads: CASRSGQPSSYGYTF. The CDR3 DNA sequence: TGTGCCAGCAGGTCGGGACAGCCCTCCTCCTATGGCTACACCTTC.